This T cell receptor (beta chain) was retrieved from a study of blood T cell repertoires in COVID-19. At the level of the study: In each case, the material was cDNA or gDNA derived from T cells, B-cell-depleted T cells, or PBMCs.

CDR1 is SGHNT, CDR2 YYREEE, per germline (reference sequence). Trimming removed 4 bases at V and 1 base at J, with 17 bases between. The CDR3 runs 16 residues. In the original workflow: Reference gene primer amplification in the assay estimated nucleated cell counts. Assay used: immunoSEQ multiplex PCR; TCRdb lists only in-frame clones, some missing. The V and J calls and clone size are taken from that table; D and trimming were inferred from the DNA. The table has over 100,000 clones, 82% seen once. The gene calls are TRBV5-4 and TRBJ1-1, with D hard to call. The clonotype was recovered from a woman aged 70-85 years with acute or convalescent COVID-19. The specimen was peripheral blood. CDR3 amino acids: CASSKPGDLTNTEAFF. The DNA for the CDR3 is TGTGCCAGCAGCAAACCGGGAGACTTAACGAACACTGAAGCTTTCTTT.